Presented here are 6 T cell receptor beta chains from one specimen sequenced in a study of vaccination and CD4 T cells after COVID-19. Which antigens these TCRs recognize remains unknown. The treatment is: roughly 10-day PBMC culture with coronavirus spike peptide pools or control peptides (ViraFEST assay). Cultured CD4+ T cell DNA was sequenced using the Oncomine TCR Beta short-read assay. TCRdb redid the calling of the PCR reads with MiXCR, one entry per CDR3 protein. The repertoire has 11,000 or so distinct CDR3 sequences, 22% of them found once; the top ten carry more than 9%. The sample here was CD4+ T cells from blood, cultured in vitro, taken after SARS-CoV-2 vaccination. The source of these receptors is a human donor who had recovered from COVID-19.

This clonotype was observed a few times. The chain employs TRBV28 and TRBJ1-6, with TRBD1 matching over 8 bases. In germline, CDR1 is MDHEN, CDR2 SYDVKM. The V gene end was trimmed by 7 bases and the J gene end by 7 bases; junction bases not matched to a gene: 9. The CDR3 has 15 amino acids. The CDR3 sequence: CASTPGQGPNSPLHF. CDR3 DNA sequence: TGTGCCAGCACCCCCGGACAGGGTCCGAATTCACCCCTCCACTTT.

The chain carries TRBV28 and TRBJ1-1; D call uncertain. V lost 3 bases and J 4 bases, leaving 9 bases between the germline ends. The CDR3 consists of 13 residues. Germline V gene lookup returns CDR1 MDHEN and CDR2 SYDVKM. The CDR3, as DNA: TGTGCCAGCAGTTTTGTTCGGAGCACTGAAGCTTTCTTT. Translating it yields CASSFVRSTEAFF.

J is TRBJ2-5 and V is TRBV12-3 or TRBV12-4; perhaps TRBD2 as D (6 bases). The CDR3 runs to 13 residues. Trimming removed 6 bases at V and 5 bases at J, with 13 bases between. The CDR3 coding sequence is TGTGCCAGCAGCCGGGGACTTGTGGAGACCCAGTACTTC. Translation: CASSRGLVETQYF.

For the CDR3, the DNA is TGCAGTACTCTCAATCGGCTAGCGGGAAGGGGGCAGTTCTTC. Protein: CSTLNRLAGRGQFF. The rearrangement links TRBV20-1 to TRBJ2-1; 9 nucleotides line up with TRBD2. Germline V gene lookup returns CDR1 DFQATT and CDR2 SNEGSKA (reference sequence). CDR3 length: 14 amino acids. V was clipped by 8 bases and J by 12 bases; unmatched bases: 17.

The chain links TRBV12-3 or TRBV12-4 to TRBJ2-5; D assignment may be TRBD1 or TRBD2 (7 bases each). The CDR3 is 14 amino acids. Trimming took 5 bases from V and 5 from J, leaving 15 bases between them. The CDR3 DNA reads as TGTGCCAGCAGTCTCCGACAGGGAGGGGAGACCCAGTACTTC. Protein product: CASSLRQGGETQYF.

This clonotype was observed a few times. The J gene is TRBJ2-6, the V gene TRBV7-2, with a possible D match to TRBD2 (6 bases). V lost 1 base and J lost 2, with 6 bases in between. The CDR3 spans 15 residues. From germline, CDR1 is SGHTA and CDR2 FQGNSA. CDR3 amino acids: CASSLGGAGANVLTF. The CDR3 DNA reads TGTGCCAGCAGCTTAGGGGGGGCTGGGGCCAACGTCCTGACTTTC.